One sample yielded the 9 T cell receptor beta chains listed below, sequenced in a study of patients and donors after allogeneic stem cell transplantation. Using its own MiXCR run on the RT-PCR reads, TCRdb lists one record per CDR3 protein. The sample records over 65,000 distinct CDR3 sequences, around 27% being singletons. The specimen sequenced was blood, either unsorted or a sorted T cell fraction (not recorded which). These receptors all stem from a human donor who was either an allogeneic HSCT recipient or a stem cell or donor lymphocyte infusion donor (not recorded which). It is not recorded whose cells these are; they may come from a transplant donor.

Only a few counts were recorded for this clonotype. V usage is TRBV10-3 and J usage is TRBJ1-1; no clear D. The germline V gene has CDR1 ENHRY and CDR2 SYGVKD. CDR3 length: 13 amino acids. Trimming took 5 bases from V and 4 from J, leaving 11 bases between them. This CDR3 is CAISNFAGTEAFF. The CDR3 coding sequence is TGTGCCATCAGTAATTTCGCGGGCACTGAAGCTTTCTTT.

V and J are TRBV29-1 and TRBJ1-2; maybe TRBD1 (5 bases). V was trimmed by 0 bases and J by 4 bases, leaving 18 bases between them. This CDR3 comprises 16 residues. Per the germline V gene, CDR1 is SQVTM and CDR2 is ANQGSEA. The DNA for the CDR3 is TGCAGCGTTGAAGACCACGGGGGTGCTGGATCCTATGGCTACACCTTC. It is translated as CSVEDHGGAGSYGYTF.

The CDR3 nucleotides are TGTGCCAGCAGCTTGCGATGGGACAGGGGGAACCAAGAGACCCAGTACTTC. Translated, it gives CASSLRWDRGNQETQYF. The V and J genes are TRBV5-6 and TRBJ2-5, with 11 bases matching TRBD1. The CDR3 totals 17 residues. Germline V gene sequence: CDR1 SGHDT, CDR2 YYEEEE. Losses at the gene ends were 1 base for V and 0 bases for J; bases not matched to a gene: 5.

In this sample, this clonotype is medium-sized. The V gene is TRBV5-1, the J gene TRBJ1-6; 7 nucleotides align to TRBD1. Germline CDR1 SGHRS, CDR2 YFSETQ. The CDR3 covers 15 residues. J lost 7 bases, V lost 4 bases, and 8 bases had no gene match. The DNA for the CDR3 is TGCGCCAGCAGCCCGGGACAGACTTTGAATTCACCCCTCCACTTT. Translating gives CASSPGQTLNSPLHF.

The chain joins TRBV7-2 to TRBJ2-5, with 8 nucleotides matching TRBD2. V shed 7 bases and J 2 bases; nucleotides not matched to a gene: 3. CDR3 length: 13 amino acids. Germline V CDR1 and CDR2: SGHTA, FQGNSA. The CDR3 loop is CASNRGGQETQYF. The CDR3 DNA reads as TGTGCCAGCAATCGGGGGGGACAAGAGACCCAGTACTTC. The whole variable domain, remainder taken from reference TRBV7-2 and TRBJ2-5, is GAGVSQSPSNKVTEKGKDVELRCDPISGHTALYWYRQSLGQGLEFLIYFQGNSAPDKSGLPSDRFSAERTGGSVSTLTIQRTQQEDSAVYLCASNRGGQETQYFGPGTRLLVL.

This clonotype was counted only a few times. The chain combines TRBV12-3 or TRBV12-4 with TRBJ2-5, with 10 bases fitting TRBD1. The V and J ends lost 5 bases and 5 bases, in that order; junction bases with no gene match: 8. This CDR3 has 15 amino acids. The CDR3, as DNA: TGTGCCAGCAGTCCCAGACAGGGGGCGGGGGAGACCCAGTACTTC. It specifies CASSPRQGAGETQYF.

This clonotype was observed a handful of times. The chain uses TRBV20-1 and TRBJ2-1; 10 nucleotides match TRBD2. After removal of 3 bases from V and 4 bases from J, the junction contained 6 bases not matched to a gene. Germline CDR1 reads DFQATT; CDR2 reads SNEGSKA (reference sequence). CDR3 size: 15 residues. The CDR3 coding sequence is TGCAGTGCTAGCCTAGCGGGAGCGCGGTACAATGAGCAGTTCTTC. Translation: CSASLAGARYNEQFF.

CDR3 sequence: CSVYDPNTGELFF. Written as DNA, the CDR3 is TGCAGCGTCTATGACCCGAACACCGGGGAGCTGTTTTTT. The chain employs TRBV29-1 and TRBJ2-2; D unresolved. Per germline, CDR1 SQVTM and CDR2 ANQGSEA. The CDR3 has 13 residues. V lost 6 bases and J lost 0, with 8 bases in between.

This clonotype showed up just a few times. V usage is TRBV5-1 and J usage is TRBJ2-5, with D unresolved. The CDR3 sequence is 15 residues long. Germline CDR1 is SGHRS and CDR2 is YFSETQ. Trimming removed 4 bases from V and 1 base from J, with 14 bases in between. CDR3 sequence reads: CASSELTPIQETQYF. CDR3 nucleotide sequence: TGCGCCAGCAGCGAACTGACACCGATCCAAGAGACCCAGTACTTC.